Below, one TCR beta chain is given with its context. The data stem from a study of blood T cell repertoires in COVID-19. CDR1 LGHDT and CDR2 YNNKEL come from the germline V gene (reference sequence). This CDR3 has 13 amino acids. Trimming shortened V by 0 bases and J by 5 bases, and 7 bases separated the two germline ends. The participants were between roughly 18 and 89 years old and came from roughly 25 US areas. Original processing notes: Quantification of nucleated cells was approximated via reference gene primer amplification. Assay used: immunoSEQ multiplex PCR; TCRdb lists only in-frame clones, some missing. That table is the source of V, J and clone size, and D and trimming were worked out from the DNA. The sample has about 220,000 clones, around 82% seen once.

V and J are TRBV3-1 (or the pseudogene TRBV3-2) and TRBJ1-2; D uncertain. Specimen: PBMCs or T cells enriched from blood (not recorded which). The TCR originated in a woman between 50 and 59 years old who had been exposed to COVID-19. CDR3 protein: CASSQDSSYGYTF. CDR3 in DNA: TGTGCCAGCAGCCAAGATTCCAGTTATGGCTACACCTTC.